This TCR beta chain came from a study of cytomegalovirus exposure and HLA in healthy donors. Study-level results: Data from an earlier analysis indicated that most TCR beta V segments were productive either about 90% or about 30% of the time. A missense DCLRE1C variant was associated with V- and J-gene trimming of TCR beta chains in a later analysis, and an independent cohort replicated the association. An assumption of roughly uniform sequencing depth across donors underlay the presence/absence analyses.

To note about this clone: Its antigen is currently unknown.

Trimming stripped 1 base from V and 6 bases from J, with 10 bases between. There are 13 residues in the CDR3. Germline CDR1 SEHNR, CDR2 FQNEAQ (reference sequence). Vbeta (60) and Jbeta (13) primers were used in the PCR. TCRdb's table, derived via immunoSEQ multiplex PCR, lists solely in-frame clones and lacks some. The table lists 150,000 or so clones, approximately 80% of them singletons, with roughly 10% in the top ten. The clonotype originates from a man aged 18 to 30 in good health and CMV-seropositive. The genes are TRBV7-9 and TRBJ2-7; unclear D gene. The sequenced sample consisted of PBMCs. The CDR3 DNA reads as TGTGCCAGCAGCTTAGAGAACAGCCCCGAGCAGTACTTC. It translates to CASSLENSPEQYF.